Each of the 23 T cell receptor beta chains below was sequenced from the same sample in a study of T-cell memory formation after mild COVID-19. TCRdb re-derived calls from the 5' RACE reads in MiXCR, one entry per CDR3 protein. The sample holds roughly 410,000 distinct CDR3 sequences; approximately 25% are singletons and the top ten take 7% to 9.5%. Specimen: PBMCs or a T cell subset sorted from them (not recorded which). The receptors derive from an adult woman who had mild COVID-19 (a few samples of this study predate the infection). Cell type and time point are not known.

This clonotype was seen more than once but under ten times. The rearrangement joins TRBV5-1 to TRBJ2-1; 7 nucleotides align to TRBD1. Losses at the gene ends were 2 bases for V and 7 bases for J; bases not matched to a gene: 9. Germline CDR1 and CDR2: SGHRS and YFSETQ. The CDR3 has 15 amino acids. Here the CDR3 DNA reads TGCGCCAGCAGCTTTAGGGGGCCTGATGGTAATGAGCAGTTCTTC. This gives the protein CASSFRGPDGNEQFF.

The rearrangement uses TRBV14 and TRBJ2-3, with 7 positions matching TRBD1. CDR1 is SGHDN and CDR2 is FVKESK in the germline V gene. Trimming at V came to 6 bases and at J to 5 bases, leaving 8 bases not matched to a gene. This CDR3 is built from 14 residues. The CDR3 is CASSRGQSQDTQYF. DNA for the CDR3: TGTGCCAGCAGTAGGGGACAGTCGCAAGATACGCAGTATTTT.

The rearrangement links TRBV20-1 to TRBJ1-1; the D gene is possibly TRBD1 (5 bases). CDR1 is DFQATT, CDR2 SNEGSKA, per germline (reference sequence). Trimming pared 3 bases from V and 3 bases from J, leaving 8 bases between. The length of the CDR3 is 12 residues. CDR3 protein: CSASGGDTEAFF. CDR3 in DNA: TGCAGTGCTAGTGGAGGGGACACTGAAGCTTTCTTT.

The V and J genes are TRBV5-1 and TRBJ1-6, with 7 bases lining up with TRBD1. Germline V gene data show CDR1 as SGHRS and CDR2 as YFSETQ. After removal of 4 bases from V and 8 bases from J, the junction contained 9 bases not matched to a gene. CDR3 length: 15 residues. In DNA, the CDR3 is TGCGCCAGCAGCCTCTCAGACAGGGCCCATTCACCCCTCCACTTT. Its protein product is CASSLSDRAHSPLHF.

This chain links TRBV29-1 with TRBJ2-1, with D perhaps matching TRBD1 (6 bases). Trimming pared 2 bases from V and 7 bases from J, leaving 15 bases between. From germline, CDR1 is SQVTM and CDR2 ANQGSEA. This CDR3 comprises 14 residues. The chain's CDR3 is CSVESGTLFNEQFF. The CDR3 nucleotides read TGCAGCGTTGAATCCGGGACATTATTTAATGAGCAGTTCTTC.

V and J are TRBV15 and TRBJ2-1, with D tentatively TRBD2 (5 bases). This CDR3 is built from 14 residues. The germline CDR1 and CDR2 sequences are LNHNV and YYDKDF (reference sequence). Trimming left V 3 bases short and J 12 bases short, with 18 bases between. The CDR3 loop is CATSRKRGSVGQFF. The CDR3 DNA follows: TGTGCCACCAGCAGGAAGAGAGGGAGCGTGGGGCAGTTCTTC.

In this sample, this clonotype turned up many times. The genes are TRBV7-9 and TRBJ1-1; 8 nucleotides align to TRBD1. This CDR3 region has 13 residues. Germline V gene lookup returns CDR1 SEHNR and CDR2 FQNEAQ (reference sequence). V trimming: 8 bases; J trimming: 4 bases; junction bases outside the gene matches: 6. This CDR3 reads CASSLQGGTEAFF. CDR3 sequence (DNA): TGTGCCAGCTCACTACAGGGGGGCACTGAAGCTTTCTTT.

This clonotype was detected only a few times. This chain uses TRBV20-1 with TRBJ2-5; 8 nucleotides match TRBD2. The CDR3 loop spans 15 amino acids. Looked up from germline, CDR1 is DFQATT and CDR2 is SNEGSKA (reference sequence). With V trimmed by 5 bases and J by 1 base, 9 bases remained unmatched. The CDR3 sequence: CSAVRGAGVQETQYF. CDR3 DNA: TGCAGTGCTGTCCGGGGAGCGGGGGTCCAAGAGACCCAGTACTTC.

The chain combines TRBV5-1 with TRBJ2-2; D remains unclear. The CDR3 runs to 15 residues. Looked up from germline, CDR1 is SGHRS and CDR2 is YFSETQ. Trimming removed 5 bases from V and 0 bases from J, with 11 bases in between. For the CDR3, the DNA is TGCGCCAGCAGGGTGGTCAGTACGAACACCGGGGAGCTGTTTTTT. This codes for CASRVVSTNTGELFF.

This clonotype was seen a handful of times. This chain links TRBV13 with TRBJ2-5; possible D gene TRBD1, 6 bases. The CDR3 contains 14 residues. Germline V CDR1 and CDR2: PRHDT, FYEKMQ (reference sequence). Trimming stripped 5 bases from V and 2 bases from J, with 12 bases between. The CDR3 spells CASSLGQRQETQYF. DNA for the CDR3: TGTGCCAGCAGCCTCGGACAGCGACAAGAGACCCAGTACTTC.

This sequence joins TRBV28 and TRBJ2-7, with D maybe TRBD1 (6 bases). There are 12 residues in the CDR3. V was pared by 11 bases and J by 6 bases, with 17 bases between. Germline V gene sequence: CDR1 MDHEN, CDR2 SYDVKM. The CDR3 DNA reads TGTGCCTCCCGTGACAGGTTTCGCGAGCAGTACTTC. Residues: CASRDRFREQYF.

This chain links TRBV18 with TRBJ2-3, with 10 bases lining up with TRBD2. The V segment lost 3 bases and the J segment 11 bases; nucleotides outside the gene matches: 11. Germline CDR1 reads KGHSH; CDR2 reads LQKENI. The CDR3 spans 15 residues. The CDR3 loop is CASSPLAGAPTEQYF. The CDR3, as DNA: TGTGCCAGCTCACCTCTAGCGGGGGCGCCCACTGAGCAGTATTTT.

This clonotype has a count of ten or more. J is TRBJ2-1 and V is TRBV11-3; weak D call: TRBD2 (6 bases). CDR1 SGHNT and CDR2 YENEEA come from the germline V gene. The CDR3 runs 16 residues. V lost 5 bases and J lost 1, with 15 bases in between. DNA for the CDR3: TGTGCCAGCAGCGCCGCCGGGACTTTGTCCTACAATGAGCAGTTCTTC. Translating it yields CASSAAGTLSYNEQFF.

This clonotype occurred a few times. The chain has TRBV7-9 and TRBJ1-2; 9 nucleotides align to TRBD1. Germline loops: CDR1 SEHNR, CDR2 FQNEAQ (reference sequence). V lost 7 bases and J lost 4; bases outside the gene matches: 13. The CDR3 extends over 16 amino acids. CDR3 residues: CASITGTGFLPYGYTF. DNA for the CDR3: TGTGCCAGCATCACCGGGACAGGGTTCCTACCCTATGGCTACACCTTC.

In its sample, this clonotype was seen a few times. The chain links TRBV12-3 or TRBV12-4 to TRBJ2-3, with a possible D match to TRBD2 (7 bases). CDR3 length: 17 residues. Trimming pared 5 bases from V and 2 bases from J, leaving 20 bases between. CDR3 nucleotide sequence: TGTGCCAGCAGTCAAAGATGGGGGGGGGCCTTCACAGATACGCAGTATTTT. Protein product: CASSQRWGGAFTDTQYF.

This clonotype was observed a handful of times. The chain has TRBV9 and TRBJ2-1, with TRBD2 matching 11 bases. The germline CDR1 and CDR2 sequences are SGDLS and YYNGEE. The CDR3 runs to 16 residues. With V trimmed by 0 bases and J by 8 bases, 7 bases remained unmatched. Here the CDR3 reads CASSVDDSGRAHEQFF. The CDR3 DNA follows: TGTGCCAGCAGCGTAGATGATAGCGGGAGGGCCCATGAGCAGTTCTTC.

The table lists this clonotype with a few counts. This chain links TRBV12-3 or TRBV12-4 with TRBJ2-5, with unresolved D. The CDR3 runs 12 residues. V lost 6 bases and J lost 5, with 10 bases in between. The CDR3 coding sequence is TGTGCCAGCAGGGACCCTGGGGAGACCCAGTACTTC. The encoded protein is CASRDPGETQYF.

J is TRBJ2-3 and V is TRBV7-2, with D unclear. The CDR3 contains 14 residues. The V end lost 4 bases, the J end lost 8 bases, and 16 bases lay between the germline ends. Germline V CDR1 and CDR2: SGHTA, FQGNSA. In nucleotides, the CDR3 is TGTGCCAGCAGCTCACGGAGTCTGTTCGGTACGCAGTATTTT. Translated, it gives CASSSRSLFGTQYF.

This clonotype was seen only a few times. The genes are TRBV12-3 or TRBV12-4 and TRBJ2-7; D gene ambiguous. CDR3 size: 13 residues. Trimming took off 0 bases at V and 3 bases at J, with 6 bases between the two ends. CDR3 region: CASSLAGHYEQYF. The CDR3, as DNA: TGTGCCAGCAGTTTAGCAGGGCACTACGAGCAGTACTTC.

This rearrangement joins TRBV20-1 to TRBJ2-3, with TRBD1 as a possible D gene (5 bases). The germline V gene has CDR1 DFQATT and CDR2 SNEGSKA (reference sequence). The ends were cut back, 2 bases at V and 2 bases at J, with 8 bases in the middle. The CDR3 is made up of 13 amino acids. The CDR3 spells CSARQGFTDTQYF. CDR3 bases: TGCAGTGCTAGACAGGGATTCACAGATACGCAGTATTTT.

The sample holds a few counts of this clonotype. CDR3 sequence (DNA): TGTGCCAGCAGAGACGGGGAGACCCAGTACTTC. This gives the protein CASRDGETQYF. The J gene is TRBJ2-5, the V gene TRBV6-2 or TRBV6-3, with unresolved D. The germline CDR1 and CDR2 sequences are MNHEY and SVGEGT. Trimming pared 6 bases from V and 5 bases from J, leaving 7 bases between. The CDR3 is 11 residues long.

This clonotype turned up a few times. The chain employs TRBV5-1 and TRBJ2-1; 7 nucleotides match TRBD1. Germline V gene sequence: CDR1 SGHRS, CDR2 YFSETQ. The CDR3 runs to 15 residues. Trimming cost V 4 bases and J 7 bases; bases outside gene matches: 11. This chain's CDR3 is CASSPKTGLGNEQFF. DNA for the CDR3: TGCGCCAGCAGCCCAAAGACAGGGTTGGGAAATGAGCAGTTCTTC.

The chain joins TRBV20-1 to TRBJ1-1; a possible D gene is TRBD1 (5 bases). The CDR3 spans 15 residues. Germline V gene data show CDR1 as DFQATT and CDR2 as SNEGSKA (reference sequence). V was pared by 8 bases and J by 2 bases, with 21 bases between. CDR3 nucleotide sequence: TGCAGTACTACCAAAAGCGTAGGGGCAAACACTGAAGCTTTCTTT. Residues: CSTTKSVGANTEAFF.